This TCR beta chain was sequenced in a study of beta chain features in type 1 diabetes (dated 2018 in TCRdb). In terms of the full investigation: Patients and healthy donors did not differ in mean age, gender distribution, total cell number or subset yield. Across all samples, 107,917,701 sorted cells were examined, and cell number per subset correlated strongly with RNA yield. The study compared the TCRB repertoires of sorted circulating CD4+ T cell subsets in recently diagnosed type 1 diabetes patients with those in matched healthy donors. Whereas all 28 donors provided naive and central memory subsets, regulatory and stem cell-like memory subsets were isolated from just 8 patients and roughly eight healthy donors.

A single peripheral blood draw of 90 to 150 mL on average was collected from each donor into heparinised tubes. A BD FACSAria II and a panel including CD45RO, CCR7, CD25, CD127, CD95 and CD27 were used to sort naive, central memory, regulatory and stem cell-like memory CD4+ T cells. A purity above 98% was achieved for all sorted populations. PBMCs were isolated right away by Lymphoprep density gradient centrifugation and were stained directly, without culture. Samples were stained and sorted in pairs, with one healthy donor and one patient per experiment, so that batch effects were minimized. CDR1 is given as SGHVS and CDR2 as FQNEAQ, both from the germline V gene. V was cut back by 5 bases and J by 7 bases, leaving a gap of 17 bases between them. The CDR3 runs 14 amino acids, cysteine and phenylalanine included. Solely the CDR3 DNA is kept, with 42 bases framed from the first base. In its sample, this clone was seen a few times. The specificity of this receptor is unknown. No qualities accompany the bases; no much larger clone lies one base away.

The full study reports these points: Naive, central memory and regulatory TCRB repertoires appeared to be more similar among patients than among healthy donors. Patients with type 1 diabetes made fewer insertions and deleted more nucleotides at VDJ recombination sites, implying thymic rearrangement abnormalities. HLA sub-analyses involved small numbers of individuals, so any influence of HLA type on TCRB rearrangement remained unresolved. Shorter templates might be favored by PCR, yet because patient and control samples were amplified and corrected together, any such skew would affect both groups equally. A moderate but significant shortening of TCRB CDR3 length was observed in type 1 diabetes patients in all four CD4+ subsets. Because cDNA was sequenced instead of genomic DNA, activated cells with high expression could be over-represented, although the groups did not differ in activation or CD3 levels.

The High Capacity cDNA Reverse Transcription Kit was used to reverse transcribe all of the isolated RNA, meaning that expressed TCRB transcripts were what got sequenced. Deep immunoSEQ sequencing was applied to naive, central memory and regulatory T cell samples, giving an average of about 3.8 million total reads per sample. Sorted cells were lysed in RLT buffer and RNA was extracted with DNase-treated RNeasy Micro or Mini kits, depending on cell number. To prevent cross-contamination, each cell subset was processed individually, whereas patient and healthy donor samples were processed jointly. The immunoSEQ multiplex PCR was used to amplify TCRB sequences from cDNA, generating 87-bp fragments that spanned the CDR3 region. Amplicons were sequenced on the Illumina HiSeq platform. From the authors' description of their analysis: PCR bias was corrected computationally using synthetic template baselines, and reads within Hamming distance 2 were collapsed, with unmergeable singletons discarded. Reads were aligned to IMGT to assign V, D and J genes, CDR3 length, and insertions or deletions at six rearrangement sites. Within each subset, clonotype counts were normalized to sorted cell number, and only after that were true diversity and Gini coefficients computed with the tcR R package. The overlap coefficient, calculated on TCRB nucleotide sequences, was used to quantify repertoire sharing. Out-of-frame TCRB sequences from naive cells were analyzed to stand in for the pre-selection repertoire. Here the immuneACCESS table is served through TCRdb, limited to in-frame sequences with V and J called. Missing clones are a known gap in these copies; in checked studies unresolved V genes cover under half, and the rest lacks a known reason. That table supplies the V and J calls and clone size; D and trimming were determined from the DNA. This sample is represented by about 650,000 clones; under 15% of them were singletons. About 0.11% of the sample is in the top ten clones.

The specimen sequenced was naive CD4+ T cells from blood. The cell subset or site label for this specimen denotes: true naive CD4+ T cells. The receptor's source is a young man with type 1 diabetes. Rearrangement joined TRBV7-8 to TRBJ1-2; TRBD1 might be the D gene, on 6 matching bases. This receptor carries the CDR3 CASSMQGTGTGYTF. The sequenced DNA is TGTGCCAGCAGCATGCAAGGTACAGGGACTGGCTACACCTTC.